The source of this T cell receptor (beta chain) is a study of T cells in Graves' hyperthyroidism and ophthalmopathy. Study-level information: Peripheral blood specimens were obtained at initial diagnosis, prior to any treatment. Study-level points and caveats: Also found in blood were most expanded thyroid clonotypes above 0.001. The model forecast ophthalmopathy, anticipating it by a median approximately 6.1 months before onset.

Across 18 months, stable Graves' hyperthyroidism was marked by no progression to ophthalmopathy. V trimming: 3 bases; J trimming: 7 bases; junction bases outside the gene matches: 5. CDR1 SNHLY and CDR2 FYNNEI come from the germline V gene. CDR3 length: 14 residues. TCR beta CDR3 regions were amplified from RNA. HTBI primers were the set used in a first-round RT-PCR of the TCR CDR3. TCRdb independently ran MiXCR on the multiplex PCR reads; one entry per CDR3 protein. The profile shows approximately 400,000 distinct CDR3 sequences, roughly 19% of them singletons. This clonotype was seen ten or more times. Its cognate antigen is unknown.

This sequence originates from a woman aged 18-29 years with Graves' hyperthyroidism. The chain is built from TRBV2 and TRBJ1-5; TRBD1 aligns across 8 bases. Sequenced material: blood. The CDR3 DNA reads TGTGCCAGCAGTGACGGGACAGGCGGGCAGCCCCAGCATTTT. This gives the protein CASSDGTGGQPQHF.